This paragraph covers one T cell receptor beta chain sequence. Its antigen remains undetermined. No base-level quality is on record; no much larger clone is a single base apart. TCRbeta CDR3 regions were amplified from genomic DNA by means of the immunoSEQ Assay, a bias-controlled multiplex PCR. Per the authors' processing: The number of nucleated cells in each sample was estimated from the amplification of reference gene primers within the assay. Sequence reads were collapsed and filtered to measure the absolute abundance of every unique TCRbeta CDR3 rearrangement. Productive Simpson clonality was computed per sample as the square root of Simpson's diversity index over productive rearrangements. The table was pulled from immuneACCESS by TCRdb, which kept in-frame rearrangements only. Such tables lose some clones; where checked, under half of the loss comes from unresolved V genes, and the rest has no known cause. V, J and clone size were drawn from that table, and D and trimming were deduced from the DNA. The sample table holds about 320,000 clones, of which 75% to 90% were seen once. The biggest ten clones account for under 2% of the sample.

V is cut back by 3 bases and J by 4 bases, with 15 bases in the junction unmatched. CDR1 and CDR2 are read off the germline V gene as SGDLS and YYNGEE. From its cysteine to its phenylalanine, the CDR3 spans 17 amino acids. Only the CDR3 DNA is retained, 51 bases long and in frame from the first base. Enrolling through a virtual design, the prospective study's participants ranged in age from roughly 18 to 89 years and lived across some 23 United States geographic areas. Cohort assignment in the prospective study relied on participant-reported clinical history from a screening survey and a study questionnaire. Exposed participants had been in contact, within 2 weeks of entering the study, with a person who had a PCR-confirmed or clinician-diagnosed case of COVID-19. In the prospective study, mobile phlebotomists collected whole blood, serum and a nasopharyngeal or oropharyngeal swab from each participant. Over a roughly two-month period, participants in the prospective study had the option of providing additional blood draws and questionnaires. Before DNA extraction, blood samples from the prospective study were shipped at room temperature or frozen.

The sample comes from a study of blood T cell repertoires in COVID-19 (dated by TCRdb to about 2020). About the study as a whole: Samples covering the acute and convalescent phases of COVID-19 were provided by collaborators in the United States, Italy and Spain. The prospective study material was composed of cDNA or gDNA derived from T cells, B-cell-depleted T cells, or PBMCs. Subjects who had been exposed to COVID-19, were actively infected with it, or had recovered from it provided the deeply sampled blood TCRbeta repertoires that made up the dataset. The repertoires were made available in a free public database intended to serve as a resource for research on the immune response to SARS-CoV-2. The samples were drawn from two sources: the first 160 participants of the ongoing ImmuneRACE study, and 1,200 or so subjects contributed by 6 global collaborators. A de-identified subject ID, COVID-19 status, age in years and sex were almost always included in the sample metadata. Where available, HLA class I and class II types were obtained from metadata supplied by the sample provider rather than from assay-based typing. The investigation overall reported the following: How much clinical and demographic metadata was included differed by source and by participant, and the metadata was provided uncurated.

The chain employs TRBV9 and TRBJ1-2, with TRBD1 matching 7 junction bases. The source of this sequence is a woman aged 25 to 39 who had been exposed to COVID-19. The material sequenced was PBMCs or T cells enriched from blood (not recorded which). The CDR3 reads as follows: CASSAKTTPGTAYGYTF. The DNA sequence follows: TGTGCCAGCAGCGCGAAGACGACTCCCGGGACAGCCTATGGCTACACCTTC.